The sample holds a few counts of the clone carrying this TCR beta chain. V lost 1 base and J 2 bases, leaving 6 bases between the germline ends. The CDR3 spans 14 residues. Germline loops: CDR1 SEHNR, CDR2 FQNEAQ (reference sequence). Repertoires were generated with immunoSEQ multiplex PCR, while TCRdb's copy carries only in-frame clones and drops some. The sample shows approximately 210,000 clones, 90% to 95% of them seen only once. The sample is drawn from a study of control samples from healthy donors and cancer patients. The chain uses TRBV7-9 and TRBJ1-5; D is unclear. The material sequenced was blood. This clonotype was sampled from a man aged 30 to 39 in good health. As DNA, the CDR3 is TGTGCCAGCAGCTTAGGGGGTGGCAATCAGCCCCAGCATTTT. It translates to CASSLGGGNQPQHF.